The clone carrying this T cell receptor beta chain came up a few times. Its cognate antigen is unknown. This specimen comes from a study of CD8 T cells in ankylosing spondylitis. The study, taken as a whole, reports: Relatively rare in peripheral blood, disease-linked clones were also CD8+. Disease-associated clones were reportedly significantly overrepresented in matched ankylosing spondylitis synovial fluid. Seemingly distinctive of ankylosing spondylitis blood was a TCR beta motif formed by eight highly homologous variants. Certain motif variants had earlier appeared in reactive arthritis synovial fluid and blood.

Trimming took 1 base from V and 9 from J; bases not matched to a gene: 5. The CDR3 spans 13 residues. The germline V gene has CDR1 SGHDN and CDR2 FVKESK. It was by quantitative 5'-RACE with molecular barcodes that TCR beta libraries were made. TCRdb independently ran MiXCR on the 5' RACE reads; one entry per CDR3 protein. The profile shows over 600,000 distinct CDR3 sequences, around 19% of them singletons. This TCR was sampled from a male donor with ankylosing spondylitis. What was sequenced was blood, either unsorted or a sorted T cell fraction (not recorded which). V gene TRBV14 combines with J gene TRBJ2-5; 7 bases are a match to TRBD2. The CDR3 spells CASSQVRESPQYF. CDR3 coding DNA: TGTGCCAGCAGCCAAGTGCGGGAGAGTCCCCAGTACTTC. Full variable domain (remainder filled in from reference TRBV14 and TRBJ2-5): EAGVTQFPSHSVIEKGQTVTLRCDPISGHDNLYWYRRVMGKEIKFLLHFVKESKQDESGMPNNRFLAERTGGTYSTLKVQPAELEDSGVYFCASSQVRESPQYFGPGTRLLVL.